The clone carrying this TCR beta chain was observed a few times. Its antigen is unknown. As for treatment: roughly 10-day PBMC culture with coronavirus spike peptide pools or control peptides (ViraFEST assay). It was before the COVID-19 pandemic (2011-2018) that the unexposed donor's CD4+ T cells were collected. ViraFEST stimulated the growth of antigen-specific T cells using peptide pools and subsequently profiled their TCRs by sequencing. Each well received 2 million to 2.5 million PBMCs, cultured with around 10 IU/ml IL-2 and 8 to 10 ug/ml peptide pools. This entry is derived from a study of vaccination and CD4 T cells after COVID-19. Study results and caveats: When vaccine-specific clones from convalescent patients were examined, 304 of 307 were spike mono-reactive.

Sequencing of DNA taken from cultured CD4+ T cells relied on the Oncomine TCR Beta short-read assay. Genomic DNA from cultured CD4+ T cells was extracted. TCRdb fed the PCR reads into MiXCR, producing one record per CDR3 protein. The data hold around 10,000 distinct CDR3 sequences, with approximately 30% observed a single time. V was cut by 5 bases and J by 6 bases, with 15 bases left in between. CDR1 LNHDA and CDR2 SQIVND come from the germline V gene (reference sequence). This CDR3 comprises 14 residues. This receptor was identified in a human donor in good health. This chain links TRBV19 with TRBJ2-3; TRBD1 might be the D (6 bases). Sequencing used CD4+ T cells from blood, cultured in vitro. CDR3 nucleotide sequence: TGTGCCAGTAGTCTCAGACCTACAGGGGATACGCAGTATTTT. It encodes CASSLRPTGDTQYF.